Listed below are T cell receptor beta chains from one sample, sequenced in a study of cytotoxic CD8 clonotypes in ibrutinib-treated CLL. This table comes from immunoSEQ multiplex PCR, and its TCRdb copy is limited to in-frame clones, with some not included. The sample holds about 160,000 clones, approximately 84% seen once. Specimen: PBMCs, collected after 24 months of ibrutinib treatment. These receptors all come from a human donor with chronic lymphocytic leukemia. Both conserved end residues are part of each CDR3. Fields, in order: D gene, clone size, V gene, J gene, CDR3 DNA, CDR3 protein. A D gene is named only where the DNA matches it firmly. Not every row has a clone size; where given, it reads once, few, many or a size class.

d_gene: TRBD2; abundance: NA; v_gene: TRBV28; j_gene: TRBJ2-7; CDR3nt: TGTGCCAGCAGTATGACTAGCGGGGGATACGAGCAGTACTTC; CDR3aa: CASSMTSGGYEQYF
d_gene: NA; abundance: NA; v_gene: TRBV14; j_gene: TRBJ1-6; CDR3nt: TGTGCCAGCAGCCAACGTGGAAAAGGGTACTATAATTCACCCCTCCACTTT; CDR3aa: CASSQRGKGYYNSPLHF
d_gene: TRBD1; abundance: NA; v_gene: TRBV7-2; j_gene: TRBJ1-2; CDR3nt: TGTGCCAGCAGCTTACAGGGGGGCTATGGCTACACCTTC; CDR3aa: CASSLQGGYGYTF
d_gene: TRBD2; abundance: NA; v_gene: TRBV12-5; j_gene: TRBJ2-2; CDR3nt: TGTGCTAGTGGTTTGGGGGCGGGAGGGCCCTTCACCGGGGAGCTGTTTTTT; CDR3aa: CASGLGAGGPFTGELFF
d_gene: NA; abundance: NA; v_gene: TRBV6-5; j_gene: TRBJ1-1; CDR3nt: TGTGCCAGCCGGGAGGGGCGCCTAGACACTGAAGCTTTCTTT; CDR3aa: CASREGRLDTEAFF
d_gene: NA; abundance: once; v_gene: TRBV29-1; j_gene: TRBJ1-1; CDR3nt: TGCAGCGTAGGGCGTGCGAGTCGGCTTAACACTGAAGCTTTCTTT; CDR3aa: CSVGRASRLNTEAFF
d_gene: TRBD1; abundance: NA; v_gene: TRBV27; j_gene: TRBJ2-7; CDR3nt: TGTGCCAGCAGTTCCACAGGGGTCTGGAACGAGCAGTACTTC; CDR3aa: CASSSTGVWNEQYF
d_gene: NA; abundance: NA; v_gene: TRBV19; j_gene: TRBJ1-1; CDR3nt: TGTGCCAGTAGTACCGTACGGAACACTGAAGCTTTCTTT; CDR3aa: CASSTVRNTEAFF
d_gene: NA; abundance: NA; v_gene: TRBV30; j_gene: TRBJ2-7; CDR3nt: TGTGCCTGGAGTGTACGGAGAGGAGTCAGCTCCTACGAGCAGTACTTC; CDR3aa: CAWSVRRGVSSYEQYF
d_gene: NA; abundance: NA; v_gene: TRBV2; j_gene: TRBJ1-5; CDR3nt: TGTGCCAGCAGTGAACGCTCTAGCAATCAGCCCCAGCATTTT; CDR3aa: CASSERSSNQPQHF
d_gene: TRBD2; abundance: NA; v_gene: TRBV19; j_gene: TRBJ2-1; CDR3nt: TGTGCCAGTAGTATAGGCCTAGCGGCGTACAATGAGCAGTTCTTC; CDR3aa: CASSIGLAAYNEQFF
d_gene: NA; abundance: once; v_gene: TRBV19; j_gene: TRBJ2-1; CDR3nt: TGTGCCAGTGGAGCGAGCTCCTACAATGAGCAGTTCTTC; CDR3aa: CASGASSYNEQFF
d_gene: NA; abundance: few; v_gene: TRBV18; j_gene: TRBJ1-5; CDR3nt: TGTGCCAGCTCCCAAGGCACGGGGACCAATCAGCCCCAGCATTTT; CDR3aa: CASSQGTGTNQPQHF
d_gene: TRBD1; abundance: NA; v_gene: TRBV19; j_gene: TRBJ1-2; CDR3nt: TGTGCCAGTAGCCGGGACAGTCAATTTAACTATGGCTACACCTTC; CDR3aa: CASSRDSQFNYGYTF
d_gene: NA; abundance: NA; v_gene: TRBV6-4; j_gene: TRBJ1-5; CDR3nt: TGTGCCAGCAGTACAGGGACTGGGCCCCAGCATTTT; CDR3aa: CASSTGTGPQHF
d_gene: NA; abundance: NA; v_gene: TRBV28; j_gene: TRBJ2-7; CDR3nt: TGTGCCAGTTATCCGGGACCCCGATCCTACGAGCAGTACTTC; CDR3aa: CASYPGPRSYEQYF
d_gene: NA; abundance: NA; v_gene: TRBV7-9; j_gene: TRBJ2-7; CDR3nt: TGTGCCAGCAGTTATCCGGGGGAGCAGTACTTC; CDR3aa: CASSYPGEQYF
d_gene: TRBD1; abundance: few; v_gene: TRBV28; j_gene: TRBJ2-7; CDR3nt: TGTGCCAGCAGTTTAGATGGCCGGACAGGGAGTGAGCAGTACTTC; CDR3aa: CASSLDGRTGSEQYF
d_gene: NA; abundance: NA; v_gene: TRBV6-1; j_gene: TRBJ2-7; CDR3nt: TGTGCCGTCTATCGACAGGAAATTTCCTACGAGCAGTACTTC; CDR3aa: CAVYRQEISYEQYF
d_gene: NA; abundance: NA; v_gene: TRBV5-1; j_gene: TRBJ1-1; CDR3nt: TGCGCCAGCAGCCGTGGACAGACGTCCACTGAAGCTTTCTTT; CDR3aa: CASSRGQTSTEAFF
d_gene: NA; abundance: few; v_gene: TRBV27; j_gene: TRBJ1-2; CDR3nt: TGTGCCAGCAGTTTAATAGGGGCGTATGGCTACACCTTC; CDR3aa: CASSLIGAYGYTF
d_gene: NA; abundance: many; v_gene: TRBV29-1; j_gene: TRBJ1-1; CDR3nt: TGCAGCGTTGTGGGGTTCCCGGCAGGGAACACTGAAGCTTTCTTT; CDR3aa: CSVVGFPAGNTEAFF
d_gene: TRBD1; abundance: NA; v_gene: TRBV10-3; j_gene: TRBJ1-2; CDR3nt: TGTGCCATCTTGGGACAGGGGGATGGCTACACCTTC; CDR3aa: CAILGQGDGYTF
d_gene: TRBD2; abundance: NA; v_gene: TRBV5-1; j_gene: TRBJ2-3; CDR3nt: TGCGCCAGCACCCGGGCTAGCGGGGAGACTGCGCAGTATTTT; CDR3aa: CASTRASGETAQYF
d_gene: NA; abundance: NA; v_gene: TRBV5-8; j_gene: TRBJ2-7; CDR3nt: TGTGCCAGCAGCTGGGGGCCCGAGCAGTACTTC; CDR3aa: CASSWGPEQYF
d_gene: NA; abundance: NA; v_gene: TRBV7-3; j_gene: TRBJ1-1; CDR3nt: TGTGCCAGCATGGGCTCCGGGGTGAGCACTGAAGCTTTCTTT; CDR3aa: CASMGSGVSTEAFF
d_gene: NA; abundance: NA; v_gene: TRBV28; j_gene: TRBJ1-1; CDR3nt: TGTGCCAGCAAACCAATCAGCTTCATCGAGGGCACTGAAGCTTTCTTT; CDR3aa: CASKPISFIEGTEAFF
d_gene: NA; abundance: NA; v_gene: TRBV5-1; j_gene: TRBJ1-1; CDR3nt: TGCGCCAGCAGCTCATCGGGAGCTGAAGCTTTCTTT; CDR3aa: CASSSSGAEAFF
d_gene: TRBD2; abundance: NA; v_gene: TRBV11-3; j_gene: TRBJ2-7; CDR3nt: TGTGCCAGCAGCCTAACCGGGACTAGCGGATACTCCTACGAGCAGTACTTC; CDR3aa: CASSLTGTSGYSYEQYF
d_gene: TRBD2; abundance: NA; v_gene: TRBV6-1; j_gene: TRBJ2-7; CDR3nt: TGTGCCAGTTCGGGGACTAGCGGACCCTACGAGCAGTACTTC; CDR3aa: CASSGTSGPYEQYF
d_gene: NA; abundance: once; v_gene: TRBV7-9; j_gene: TRBJ2-5; CDR3nt: TGTGCCAGCAGTGGGGAGACCCAGTACTTC; CDR3aa: CASSGETQYF
d_gene: NA; abundance: NA; v_gene: TRBV5-1; j_gene: TRBJ2-3; CDR3nt: TGCGCCAGCAGCTTGGCCCAGCATACGCAGTATTTT; CDR3aa: CASSLAQHTQYF
d_gene: NA; abundance: once; v_gene: TRBV5-6; j_gene: TRBJ1-1; CDR3nt: TGTGCCAGCAGCCGCTGGGCGGGCGGCGGCACTGAAGCTTTCTTT; CDR3aa: CASSRWAGGGTEAFF
d_gene: NA; abundance: few; v_gene: TRBV6-5; j_gene: TRBJ1-2; CDR3nt: TGTGCCAGCAGTTCCTACTATGGCTACACCTTC; CDR3aa: CASSSYYGYTF
d_gene: NA; abundance: NA; v_gene: TRBV18; j_gene: TRBJ1-1; CDR3nt: TGTGCCAGCTCACCCATTACAGTAAGGAGGACTGAAGCTTTCTTT; CDR3aa: CASSPITVRRTEAFF
d_gene: NA; abundance: NA; v_gene: TRBV9; j_gene: TRBJ1-2; CDR3nt: TGTGCCAGCAGCGTAGCTGGGGGAGACTATGGCTACACCTTC; CDR3aa: CASSVAGGDYGYTF
d_gene: TRBD2; abundance: NA; v_gene: TRBV6-5; j_gene: TRBJ2-7; CDR3nt: TGTGCCAGCAGTCGGACTAGCAGAGCCTACGAGCAGTACTTC; CDR3aa: CASSRTSRAYEQYF
d_gene: TRBD1; abundance: NA; v_gene: TRBV6-5; j_gene: TRBJ1-5; CDR3nt: TGTGCCAGCAGTTACGACAGGGGGAAACAGCCCCAGCATTTT; CDR3aa: CASSYDRGKQPQHF
d_gene: NA; abundance: NA; v_gene: TRBV30; j_gene: TRBJ1-1; CDR3nt: TGTGCCTGGAGTCTAACCACAGGTGAAGCTTTCTTT; CDR3aa: CAWSLTTGEAFF
d_gene: NA; abundance: NA; v_gene: TRBV5-6; j_gene: TRBJ1-1; CDR3nt: TGTGCCAGCAGTCGATTAGACAGTATGAACACTGAAGCTTTCTTT; CDR3aa: CASSRLDSMNTEAFF
d_gene: TRBD1; abundance: NA; v_gene: TRBV18; j_gene: TRBJ1-1; CDR3nt: TGTGCCAGCTCCCCAACTGCGACAGGGAGGAACACTGAAGCTTTCTTT; CDR3aa: CASSPTATGRNTEAFF
d_gene: NA; abundance: NA; v_gene: TRBV2; j_gene: TRBJ1-1; CDR3nt: TGTGCCAGCAGTGGAGACGGAGGGGGAAACACTGAAGCTTTCTTT; CDR3aa: CASSGDGGGNTEAFF
d_gene: NA; abundance: NA; v_gene: TRBV5-1; j_gene: TRBJ2-5; CDR3nt: TGCGCCAGCAGCTTCGGGGCAGGGACATCCCAAGAGACCCAGTACTTC; CDR3aa: CASSFGAGTSQETQYF
d_gene: TRBD1; abundance: NA; v_gene: TRBV30; j_gene: TRBJ1-6; CDR3nt: TGTGCCTGGAATGACAGGGGGCTGATCTCCTATAATTCACCCCTCCACTTT; CDR3aa: CAWNDRGLISYNSPLHF
d_gene: NA; abundance: NA; v_gene: TRBV6-5; j_gene: TRBJ1-2; CDR3nt: TGTGCCAGCTCCCAGTACTCTAACTATGGCTACACCTTC; CDR3aa: CASSQYSNYGYTF
d_gene: NA; abundance: once; v_gene: TRBV7-8; j_gene: TRBJ1-4; CDR3nt: TGTGCCAGCAGCTTCGGGGCGGAAAAACTGTTTTTT; CDR3aa: CASSFGAEKLFF
d_gene: TRBD1; abundance: NA; v_gene: TRBV25-1; j_gene: TRBJ2-7; CDR3nt: TGTGCCAGCAGTGGAACGACAGGGTCATACTACGAGCAGTACTTC; CDR3aa: CASSGTTGSYYEQYF
d_gene: NA; abundance: NA; v_gene: TRBV18; j_gene: TRBJ2-5; CDR3nt: TGTGCCAGCTCACCAATGTTAGGGGAGATGGAGACCCAGTACTTC; CDR3aa: CASSPMLGEMETQYF
d_gene: NA; abundance: once; v_gene: TRBV29-1; j_gene: TRBJ1-5; CDR3nt: TGCAGCGTTGCAGGAGGGGGGCCCGGTCAGCCCCAGCATTTT; CDR3aa: CSVAGGGPGQPQHF
d_gene: TRBD1; abundance: NA; v_gene: TRBV30; j_gene: TRBJ1-2; CDR3nt: TGTGCCTGGAGTTTCTCGACAGGGCGAAGTGGCTATGGCTACACCTTC; CDR3aa: CAWSFSTGRSGYGYTF
d_gene: TRBD1; abundance: few; v_gene: TRBV4-1; j_gene: TRBJ1-5; CDR3nt: TGCGCCAGCAGCCAAGTCGGACAGGGGGCCGGACAGCCCCAGCATTTT; CDR3aa: CASSQVGQGAGQPQHF
d_gene: NA; abundance: NA; v_gene: TRBV6-1; j_gene: TRBJ2-7; CDR3nt: TGTGCCAGCTCCAAAAGGGGGTCCTACGAGCAGTACTTC; CDR3aa: CASSKRGSYEQYF
d_gene: NA; abundance: NA; v_gene: TRBV19; j_gene: TRBJ1-1; CDR3nt: TGTGCCAGTAGCCTAACAGGGAACACTGAAGCTTTCTTT; CDR3aa: CASSLTGNTEAFF
d_gene: NA; abundance: NA; v_gene: TRBV7-9; j_gene: TRBJ2-7; CDR3nt: TGTGCCAGCAGCCCCTACGTAGGGCAGGGGAACTACGAGCAGTACTTC; CDR3aa: CASSPYVGQGNYEQYF